This record concerns one T cell receptor beta chain sequence. Its antigen is undetermined. These data are taken from a study of T cells expressing NK-cell markers. Whole-study context: It was sorted CD3+CD56-NKG2C+, CD3+CD56+NKG2C- and CD3+CD56+NKG2C+ T cells that provided the TCR beta repertoires. Study-wide points: In about six donors, dominant CD3+CD56+NKG2C+ clonotypes ranked among the top 10 CD8+ clonotypes.

Germline CDR1 and CDR2: SGHTA and FQGNSA. The CDR3 loop spans 14 amino acids. 5'RACE template switching with UMIs generated TCR beta cDNA. From the 5' RACE reads, TCRdb lists one entry per CDR3 protein and no DNA. Its clone listing holds under 500,000 distinct CDR3 sequences. The specimen was blood T cells: a sorted CD56 or NKG2C T cell subset, CD4+ or CD8+ T cells, or bulk PBMC T cells (not recorded which). The J gene is TRBJ2-1, the V gene TRBV7-2; TCRdb's D call, TRBD1, is unchecked because there is no DNA. This sequence originates from a woman between 18 and 70 years old in good health. Here the CDR3 reads CASSLWAGMNEQFF. Filled out from reference TRBV7-2 and TRBJ2-1, the complete variable domain reads GAGVSQSPSNKVTEKGKDVELRCDPISGHTALYWYRQSLGQGLEFLIYFQGNSAPDKSGLPSDRFSAERTGGSVSTLTIQRTQQEDSAVYLCASSLWAGMNEQFFGPGTRLTVL.